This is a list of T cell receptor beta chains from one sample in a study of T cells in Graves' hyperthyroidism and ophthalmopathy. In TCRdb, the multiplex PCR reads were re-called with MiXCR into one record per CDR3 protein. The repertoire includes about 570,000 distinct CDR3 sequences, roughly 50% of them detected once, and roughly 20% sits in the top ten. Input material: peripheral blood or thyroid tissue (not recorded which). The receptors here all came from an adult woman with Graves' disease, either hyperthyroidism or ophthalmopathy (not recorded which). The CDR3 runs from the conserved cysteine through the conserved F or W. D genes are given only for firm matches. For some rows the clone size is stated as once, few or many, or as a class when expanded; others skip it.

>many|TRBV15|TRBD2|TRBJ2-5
TGTGCCACCAGCAGAGAGGCTAGCGGCGGGGAGACCCAGTACTTC
CATSREASGGETQYF
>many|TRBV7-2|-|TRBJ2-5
TGTGCCAGCAGCTTAATCTTAGGGGGGGGGCTGACCCAGTACTTC
CASSLILGGGLTQYF
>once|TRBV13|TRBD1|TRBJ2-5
TGTGCCAGCAGCTTACTACAGGGGTACCAAGAGACCCAGTACTTC
CASSLLQGYQETQYF
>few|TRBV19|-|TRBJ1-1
TGTGCCAGTACCCCCGCAGGACCGAACACTGAAGCTTTCTTT
CASTPAGPNTEAFF
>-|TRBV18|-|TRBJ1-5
TGTGCCAGCTCACGAAGTTCGGATCAGCCCCAGCATTTT
CASSRSSDQPQHF
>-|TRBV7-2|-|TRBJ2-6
TGTGCCAGCAGCGTAGTTGGACAGCAGAACACTGAAGCTTTC
CASSVVGQQNTEAF
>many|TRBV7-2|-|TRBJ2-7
TGTGCCAGCAGCTTAAGACAGACTACCTACGAGCAGTACTTC
CASSLRQTTYEQYF
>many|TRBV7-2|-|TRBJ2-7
TGTGCCAGCAGCCCCCGGACTCCCTACGAGCAGTACTTC
CASSPRTPYEQYF
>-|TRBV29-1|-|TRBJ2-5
TGCAGCGTTGAAATCCTGGGGTCACAGACCCAGTACTTC
CSVEILGSQTQYF
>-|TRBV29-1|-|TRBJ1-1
TGCAGCGTTGAAGAGGGGGCGAGCACTGAAGCTTTCTTT
CSVEEGASTEAFF
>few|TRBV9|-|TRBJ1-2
TGTGCCAGCAGCGTAGCGGTCGCTAACTATGGCTACACCTTC
CASSVAVANYGYTF
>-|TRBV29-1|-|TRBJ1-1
TGCAGCGTTGAACAGGGTACTGAAGCTTTCTTT
CSVEQGTEAFF
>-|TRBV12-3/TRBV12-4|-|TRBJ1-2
TGTGCCAGCAGTTACGGACAGAGAGTCTATGGCTACACCTTC
CASSYGQRVYGYTF
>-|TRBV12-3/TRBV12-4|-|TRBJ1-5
TGTGCCAGCAGTTTAGATTGGGGGGGAGGTCGAGAGACCCAGCATTTT
CASSLDWGGGRETQHF
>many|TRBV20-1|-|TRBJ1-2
TGCAGTGCTAGTGAGGGAGACGCCTATGGCTACACCTTC
CSASEGDAYGYTF
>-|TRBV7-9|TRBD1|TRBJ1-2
TGTGCCAGCAGCCAAGTTATGGGACAGCGATCTAACTATGGCTACACCTTC
CASSQVMGQRSNYGYTF
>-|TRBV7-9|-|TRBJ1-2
TGTGCCAGCAGTTTACAGGTCGGCTACACCTTC
CASSLQVGYTF
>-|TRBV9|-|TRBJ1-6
TGTGCCAGCAGCGAGACTAGCGGGACCGCAATTTCACCCCTCCACTTT
CASSETSGTAISPLHF
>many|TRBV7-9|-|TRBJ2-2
TGTGCCAGCAGCCGCCTAACAGGGACCGGGGAGCTGTTTTTT
CASSRLTGTGELFF
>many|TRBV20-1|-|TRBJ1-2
TGCAGTGCTAGAGATCTTGGCAGTTTAGGCTACACCTTC
CSARDLGSLGYTF
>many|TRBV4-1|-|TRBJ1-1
TGCGCCACTATTAGGGGAGAAACCCAAGAAGCTTTCTTT
CATIRGETQEAFF
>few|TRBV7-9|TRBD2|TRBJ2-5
TGTGCCAGCAGCATCCGGGGGGGATCGTACCAAGAGACCCAGTACTTC
CASSIRGGSYQETQYF
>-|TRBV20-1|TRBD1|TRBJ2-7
TGCAGTGCTTCTGAGACAGGGGAATACGAGCAGTACTTC
CSASETGEYEQYF
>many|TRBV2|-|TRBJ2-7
TGTGCCAGCAGTGAAAGGGGATTCCCTTCCTACGAGCAGTACTTC
CASSERGFPSYEQYF
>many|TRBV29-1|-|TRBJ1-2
TGCAGCGTTGTGGATAGGACAGTCGCCCTGGGAGGCTATGGCTACACCTTC
CSVVDRTVALGGYGYTF
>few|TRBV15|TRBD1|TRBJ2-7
TGTGCCACCAGCAGAGATACCGAGGACAGGGGGCTGTACGAGCAGTACTTC
CATSRDTEDRGLYEQYF
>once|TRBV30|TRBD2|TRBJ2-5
TGTGCCTGGATCCCAAGGACTAGCGGGAGAAGGGTTGGAGAGACCCAGTACTTC
CAWIPRTSGRRVGETQYF
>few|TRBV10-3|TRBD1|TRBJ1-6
TGTGCCATCAGTGTACAGGGGACTTCACCCCTCCACTTT
CAISVQGTSPLHF
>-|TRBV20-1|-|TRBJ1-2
TGCAGTTATGGCAGGGACTATGGCTACACCTTC
CSYGRDYGYTF
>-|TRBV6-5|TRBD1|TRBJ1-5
TGTGCCAGCACTACCGGGACAGGGCTCAATCAGCCCCAGCATTTT
CASTTGTGLNQPQHF
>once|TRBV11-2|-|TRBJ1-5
TGTGCCAGCAGCCCCTTCACAGGAGGGGGGCCCCAGCATTTT
CASSPFTGGGPQHF
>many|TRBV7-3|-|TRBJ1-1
TGTGCCAGCAGCCGTCGGCGGTTTGAGGAAGCTTTCTTT
CASSRRRFEEAFF
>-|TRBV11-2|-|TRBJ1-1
TGTGCCAGCAGCTCCGTCCGGGCCAGCGGGAACACTGAAGCTTTCTTT
CASSSVRASGNTEAFF
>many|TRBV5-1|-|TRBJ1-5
TGCGCCAGCAGCTTGTTTTCGTCTAGCAATCAGCCCCAGCATTTT
CASSLFSSSNQPQHF
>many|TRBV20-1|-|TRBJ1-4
TGCAGTGCTCCACCTCCGGGATCCACAACTAATGAAAAACTGTTTTTT
CSAPPPGSTTNEKLFF
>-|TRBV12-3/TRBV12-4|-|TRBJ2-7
TGTGCCAGCAGTTCACCCCGGGACTTCTACGAGCAGTACTTC
CASSSPRDFYEQYF
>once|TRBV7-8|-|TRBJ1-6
TGTGCCAGCAGCCTGGAGTTGGGGGGCCAGTCCTATAATTCACCCCTCCACTTT
CASSLELGGQSYNSPLHF
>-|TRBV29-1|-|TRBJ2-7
TGCAGCTTCACGGGGGAGTACGAGCAGTACTTC
CSFTGEYEQYF
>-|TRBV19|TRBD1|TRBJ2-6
TGTGCCAGTAGTACTGGACAGGGACTTATATCTGGGGCCAACGTCCTGACTTTC
CASSTGQGLISGANVLTF
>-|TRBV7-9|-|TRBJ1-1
TGTGCCAGCAGCTCATTTAGCGGGGGAGGGTTCTTC
CASSSFSGGGFF
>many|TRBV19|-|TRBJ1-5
TGTGCCAGTAGTATGTATATGGGGCAAGGGTTGAATCAGCCCCAGCATTTT
CASSMYMGQGLNQPQHF